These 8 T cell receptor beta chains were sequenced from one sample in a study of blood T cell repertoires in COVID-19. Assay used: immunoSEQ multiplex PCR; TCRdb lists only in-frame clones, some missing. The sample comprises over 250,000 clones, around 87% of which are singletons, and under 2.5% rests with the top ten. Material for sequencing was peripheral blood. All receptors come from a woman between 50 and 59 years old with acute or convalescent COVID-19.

The CDR3 sequence: CASRRGGTYEQYF. The CDR3 nucleotides are TGTGCCAGCCGGCGGGGAGGGACCTACGAGCAGTACTTC. The chain employs TRBV12-3 or TRBV12-4 and TRBJ2-7, with 7 bases lining up with TRBD2. Germline trimming cut 8 bases from V and 2 bases from J; bases unmatched to any gene: 6. The CDR3 extends over 13 amino acids.

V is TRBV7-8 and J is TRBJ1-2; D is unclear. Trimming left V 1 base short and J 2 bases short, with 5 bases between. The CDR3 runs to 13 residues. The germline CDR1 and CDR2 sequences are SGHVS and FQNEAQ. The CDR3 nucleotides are TGTGCCAGCAGCTTAGATGAGAACTATGGCTACACCTTC. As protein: CASSLDENYGYTF.

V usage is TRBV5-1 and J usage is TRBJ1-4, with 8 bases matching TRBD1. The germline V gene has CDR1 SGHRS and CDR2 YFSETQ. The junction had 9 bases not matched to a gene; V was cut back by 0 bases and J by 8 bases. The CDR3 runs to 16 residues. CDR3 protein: CASSLEGTGSREKLFF. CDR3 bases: TGCGCCAGCAGCTTGGAGGGGACAGGCTCGCGGGAAAAACTGTTTTTT. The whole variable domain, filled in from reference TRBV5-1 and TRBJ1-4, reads KAGVTQTPRYLIKTRGQQVTLSCSPISGHRSVSWYQQTPGQGLQFLFEYFSETQRNKGNFPGRFSGRQFSNSRSEMNVSTLELGDSALYLCASSLEGTGSREKLFFGSGTQLSVL.

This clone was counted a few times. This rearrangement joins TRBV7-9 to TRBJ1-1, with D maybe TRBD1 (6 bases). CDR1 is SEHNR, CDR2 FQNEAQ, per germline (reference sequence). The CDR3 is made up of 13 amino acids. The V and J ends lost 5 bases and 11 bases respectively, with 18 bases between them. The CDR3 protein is CASSGVTGNRAFF. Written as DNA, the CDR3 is TGTGCCAGCAGCGGGGTCACAGGGAATCGGGCTTTCTTT.

The CDR3: CASTRRGTRYEQYF. The CDR3 DNA is TGTGCCAGCACCCGGAGAGGGACTCGCTACGAGCAGTACTTC. The chain has TRBV28 and TRBJ2-7; maybe TRBD2 (6 bases). The CDR3 spans 14 residues. Per the germline V gene, CDR1 is MDHEN and CDR2 is SYDVKM. The ends were cut back, 7 bases at V and 3 bases at J, with 16 bases in the middle.

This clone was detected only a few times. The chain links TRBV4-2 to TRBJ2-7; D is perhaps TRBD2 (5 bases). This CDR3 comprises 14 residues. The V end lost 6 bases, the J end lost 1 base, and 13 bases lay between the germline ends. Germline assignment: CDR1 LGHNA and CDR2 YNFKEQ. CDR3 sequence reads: CASSPGSKSYEQYF. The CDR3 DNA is TGTGCCAGCAGTCCGGGGTCCAAATCCTACGAGCAGTACTTC.

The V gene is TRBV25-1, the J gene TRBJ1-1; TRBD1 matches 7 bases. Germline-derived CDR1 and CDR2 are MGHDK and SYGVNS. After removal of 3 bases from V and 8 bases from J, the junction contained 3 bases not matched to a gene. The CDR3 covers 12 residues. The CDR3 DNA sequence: TGTGCCAGCAGTGACTGGACAGGCGAAGCTTTCTTT. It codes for CASSDWTGEAFF.

The DNA for the CDR3 is TGTGCCAGTAGTAAAACAGCGGCCAATGAGCAGTTCTTC. Translating gives CASSKTAANEQFF. The gene calls are TRBV19 and TRBJ2-1; tentative D call: TRBD2 (5 bases). This CDR3 comprises 13 residues. V dropped 4 bases and J dropped 6 bases, with 10 bases sitting between them. Germline loops: CDR1 LNHDA, CDR2 SQIVND (reference sequence).